This TCR beta chain was documented in a study of early T cells in non-severe SARS-CoV-2 infection. Study information: RNA in bulk from unsorted whole blood was sequenced, and chains were unpaired. Findings and limits, study-wide: Matching with VDJdb favored anti-spike CD8 responses (missing private and CD4 specificities).

This clonotype was counted only a few times. Its antigen remains unidentified. CDR1 is SNHLY and CDR2 is FYNNEI in the germline V gene. The CDR3 contains 15 residues. Trimming at V came to 6 bases and at J to 8 bases, leaving 13 bases not matched to a gene. Individual cDNA molecules were tagged with unique molecular identifiers. TCRdb ran MiXCR on the 5' RACE reads and lists one entry per CDR3 protein. The sample has some 87,000 distinct CDR3 sequences, roughly 12% seen once. Specimen: whole blood. The chain recombines TRBV2 with TRBJ1-2, with 9 bases matching TRBD1. The receptor was isolated from an adult who was a healthcare worker with PCR-confirmed SARS-CoV-2 infection or an uninfected control (not recorded which). The CDR3 loop is CASSQQGALKGGYTF. CDR3 coding DNA: TGTGCCAGCAGCCAACAGGGGGCCCTAAAGGGCGGCTACACCTTC.